A selection of T cell receptor beta chains follows, all from one sample in a study of tumor and adjacent non-tumor tissue in lung cancer. Each CDR3 protein gets one entry after TCRdb re-called the multiplex PCR reads with MiXCR. The table records some 100,000 distinct CDR3 sequences, roughly 80% of them present only once. Sequences were obtained from distant non-tumor lung tissue. These receptors all stem from a man aged 60 to 75 with small cell lung cancer. Both conserved end residues are part of each CDR3. D genes are given only for firm matches. The size of a clone is reported for some rows only, either as once, few or many, or as a class for expanded clones.

abundance	j_gene	d_gene	v_gene	CDR3aa	CDR3nt
many	TRBJ2-3	.	TRBV5-4	CASSLVQNTDTQYF	TGTGCCAGCAGCTTAGTACAGAACACAGATACGCAGTATTTT
once	TRBJ2-5	.	TRBV12-3/TRBV12-4	CASRPLTSSQEARYF	TGTGCCAGCAGGCCCCTTACTAGCAGCCAAGAGGCCCGGTACTTC
once	TRBJ2-7	.	TRBV6-5	CARTRGASYGQYF	TGTGCCAGAACTAGGGGAGCATCCTACGGGCAGTACTTC
.	TRBJ2-1	.	TRBV11-2	CASSSEAELVQQFF	TGTGCCAGCAGCTCAGAGGCAGAGTTGGTTCAGCAGTTCTTC
.	TRBJ1-1	TRBD1	TRBV11-2	CASSLAGGVGRNTETFF	TGTGCCAGCAGCTTAGCAGGGGGCGTGGGTAGGAACACTGAGACTTTCTTT
.	TRBJ1-2	.	TRBV11-2	CASSRMANYDYTF	TGTGCCAGCAGCCGGATGGCTAACTATGACTACACCTTC
once	TRBJ1-6	.	TRBV28	CTSSSGSPYNSPLHF	TGTACCAGCAGTTCGGGAAGCCCCTATAACTCACCCCTCCACTTT
.	TRBJ2-1	TRBD2	TRBV5-1	CANSFTAGVRFRGANEQFF	TGCGCCAACAGCTTTACGGCGGGAGTTAGGTTTAGGGGTGCGAATGAGCAGTTCTTC
.	TRBJ1-2	.	TRBV6-5	CASIDSSQFYGYTF	TGTGCCAGTATCGACTCTTCCCAGTTCTATGGCTACACCTTC
many	TRBJ2-5	.	TRBV29-1	CSVVLTAETQYF	TGCAGCGTTGTGCTGACAGCAGAGACCCAGTACTTC
.	TRBJ2-5	TRBD1	TRBV6-5	CASSFRTGQETQYF	TGTGCCAGCAGTTTCAGGACAGGCCAAGAGACCCAGTACTTC
.	TRBJ2-7	.	TRBV29-1	CSVEVRGAHPGEQYF	TGCAGCGTTGAAGTCAGGGGGGCACATCCCGGAGAGCAGTACTTC
many	TRBJ2-3	.	TRBV5-1	CASSLGPRRGPTDTQYF	TGCGCCAGCAGCTTGGGCCCCCGGCGGGGGCCCACAGATACGCAGTATTTT
.	TRBJ2-1	.	TRBV11-2	CPCQKRQGNNGQFF	TGTCCCTGCCAGAAGCGGCAGGGCAACAATGGGCAGTTCTTC
.	TRBJ2-2	TRBD1	TRBV12-3/TRBV12-4	CVSSSRTGRTGELFF	TGTGTCAGCAGCTCGCGGACAGGGAGGACCGGGGAGTTGTTTTTT
once	TRBJ2-6	.	TRBV4-2	CASCRDNSGANDLTF	TGTGCCAGCTGCCGGGACAACTCTGGGGCCAACGACCTGACTTTC
.	TRBJ1-5	.	TRBV11-3	CASSTGRGQPQHF	TGTGCCAGCAGCACGGGGAGGGGTCAGCCCCAGCATTTT
.	TRBJ2-2	.	TRBV12-3/TRBV12-4	CVSSFARTGEPFF	TGTGTCAGCAGTTTTGCAAGAACCGGGGAGCCGTTTTTT
.	TRBJ2-1	.	TRBV12-3/TRBV12-4	CASRVVGYNEQFF	TGTGCCAGCAGAGTCGTGGGTTACAATGAGCAGTTCTTC
.	TRBJ1-5	TRBD1	TRBV7-8	CSSSVYLTGFSNQPQHF	TGTTCCAGCAGCGTATACTTGACAGGGTTTAGCAATCAGCCCCAGCATTTT
.	TRBJ1-2	TRBD1	TRBV13	CASSLRDRYLYCYTF	TGTGCCAGCAGCCTCCGGGACAGGTACCTCTATTGTTACACCTTC
.	TRBJ2-1	.	TRBV11-2	CASSLGSDCWEQFF	TGTGCCAGCAGCTTAGGGTCGGACTGCTGGGAGCAGTTCTTC
.	TRBJ2-1	.	TRBV5-1	CASILGPINEQFF	TGCGCCAGCATCCTGGGACCCATCAATGAGCAGTTCTTC
.	TRBJ2-2	.	TRBV4-2	CVSSQDLKAITGELFF	TGTGTCAGCAGCCAGGATCTGAAGGCCATCACCGGGGAGCTGTTTTTT
many	TRBJ2-2	.	TRBV12-3/TRBV12-4	CASSFPANTGELFF	TGTGCCAGCAGTTTCCCCGCGAACACCGGGGAGCTGTTTTTT
few	TRBJ1-1	.	TRBV20-1	CSPSGGNTEAFF	TGCAGCCCTAGTGGAGGGAACACTGAAGCTTTCTTT
.	TRBJ2-2	.	TRBV11-2	CTSSQLGGVGELFF	TGTACCAGCAGCCAGTTGGGCGGGGTCGGGGAGCTGTTTTTT
.	TRBJ2-1	TRBD2	TRBV5-4	CASSLPALAYNEQLF	TGTGCCAGCAGCTTGCCTGCACTAGCGTACAATGAGCAGCTCTTC
.	TRBJ2-1	TRBD2	TRBV13	CSSSIGTSSRYNEQFF	TGTTCCAGCAGCATAGGGACTAGCTCTCGTTACAATGAGCAGTTCTTC
many	TRBJ2-1	.	TRBV6-5	CASSSGHEQFF	TGTGCCAGCAGTTCGGGCCATGAGCAGTTCTTC
.	TRBJ2-2	.	TRBV11-2	CASSIQVGGNTGELLF	TGTGCCAGCAGCATACAGGTGGGTGGTAACACCGGGGAGCTGTTATTT
.	TRBJ1-2	.	TRBV29-1	CSVEVQTYRNTF	TGCAGCGTTGAAGTGCAGACCTATCGCAACACCTTC
.	TRBJ2-1	TRBD2	TRBV5-6	CASTLNGRAANEQSF	TGTGCCAGCACCTTGAACGGGAGGGCCGCTAATGAGCAGTCCTTC
.	TRBJ1-2	.	TRBV4-1	CASSHEGKRGVHYGYTF	TGCGCCAGCAGCCATGAAGGAAAGCGGGGGGTCCACTATGGCTACACCTTC
.	TRBJ2-5	.	TRBV11-2	CASSPTGGRDTQYF	TGTGCCAGCAGTCCCACAGGTGGAAGAGATACCCAGTACTTC
.	TRBJ2-7	.	TRBV7-9	CASSPIPLGAQYF	TGTGCCAGTAGCCCCATCCCCCTGGGCGCGCAGTACTTC
.	TRBJ2-2	.	TRBV6-2/TRBV6-3	CVSIYFSVGELFF	TGTGTCAGCATTTACTTTTCAGTCGGGGAGCTGTTTTTT
.	TRBJ2-2	.	TRBV11-1	CVSSLGQQRLAGELFF	TGTGTCAGCAGCTTAGGACAGCAACGATTAGCCGGGGAGCTATTTTTT
few	TRBJ1-2	.	TRBV23-1	CASSPTIGDFYGYTF	TGCGCCAGCAGTCCGACAATCGGAGATTTCTATGGCTACACCTTC
once	TRBJ2-1	.	TRBV29-1	CSVEDLAATSYNEHFF	TGCAGCGTTGAAGACCTGGCGGCCACCTCCTACAATGAGCACTTCTTC
once	TRBJ2-7	.	TRBV20-1	CGALQAHEQYF	TGCGGTGCTCTACAGGCCCACGAGCAGTACTTC
.	TRBJ2-2	.	TRBV24-1	CATSDSTGPIGELFF	TGTGCCACCAGTGATTCGACAGGACCAATCGGGGAGCTGTTTTTT
.	TRBJ2-2	TRBD1	TRBV12-3/TRBV12-4	CASSLSGTDTGEFFF	TGTGCCAGCAGTCTCTCTGGGACAGACACCGGGGAGTTCTTTTTT
.	TRBJ2-2	.	TRBV6-1	CVSRWWLANGRSDTGELFF	TGTGTCAGCAGGTGGTGGTTGGCTAACGGGAGATCGGACACCGGGGAGCTGTTTTTT
once	TRBJ2-1	.	TRBV11-2	CASQKRQDHSEHFF	TGTGCCAGCCAGAAGCGGCAGGACCACAGTGAGCACTTCTTC
.	TRBJ1-5	TRBD1	TRBV29-1	CSDGGTGNQPQHF	TGCAGCGATGGAGGGACAGGGAACCAACCCCAGCATTTT